A single T cell receptor beta chain is shown here with its context. This record belongs to a study of identical twins. J lost 6 bases, V lost 4 bases, and 5 bases had no gene match. The CDR3 runs to 14 residues. CDR1 is SGHRS, CDR2 YFSETQ, per germline. MiXCR was run by TCRdb on the 5' RACE reads, yielding one entry per CDR3 protein. The sample shows under 900,000 distinct CDR3 sequences, about 20% of them seen only once. The data also belong to a second study, concerning T cells expressing NK-cell markers. That paper adds: In the group of eight sequenced donors, seven were HCMV-seropositive and one was seronegative.

The sequenced sample consisted of PBMCs. The chain uses TRBV5-1 and TRBJ2-1, with 9 bases matching TRBD1. This sequence was found in a woman aged 18-29 years in good health. CDR3 amino acids: CASSPGTGINEQFF. DNA of the CDR3: TGCGCCAGCAGCCCCGGGACAGGGATCAATGAGCAGTTCTTC. The full variable domain, its missing parts supplied by reference TRBV5-1 and TRBJ2-1, is KAGVTQTPRYLIKTRGQQVTLSCSPISGHRSVSWYQQTPGQGLQFLFEYFSETQRNKGNFPGRFSGRQFSNSRSEMNVSTLELGDSALYLCASSPGTGINEQFFGPGTRLTVL.